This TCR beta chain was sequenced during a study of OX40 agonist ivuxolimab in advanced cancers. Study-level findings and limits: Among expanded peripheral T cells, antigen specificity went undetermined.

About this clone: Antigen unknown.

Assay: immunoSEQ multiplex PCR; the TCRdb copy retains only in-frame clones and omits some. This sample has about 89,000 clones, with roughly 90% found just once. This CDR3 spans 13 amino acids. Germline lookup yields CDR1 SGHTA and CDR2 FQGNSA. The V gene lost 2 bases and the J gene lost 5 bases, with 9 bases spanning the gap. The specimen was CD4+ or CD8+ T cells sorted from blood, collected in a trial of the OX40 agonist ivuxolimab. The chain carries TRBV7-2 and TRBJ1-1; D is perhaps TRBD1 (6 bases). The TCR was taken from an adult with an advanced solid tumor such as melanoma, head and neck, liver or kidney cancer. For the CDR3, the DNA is TGTGCCAGCAGCTTAAGACAGGAGACTGAAGCTTTCTTT. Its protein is CASSLRQETEAFF.